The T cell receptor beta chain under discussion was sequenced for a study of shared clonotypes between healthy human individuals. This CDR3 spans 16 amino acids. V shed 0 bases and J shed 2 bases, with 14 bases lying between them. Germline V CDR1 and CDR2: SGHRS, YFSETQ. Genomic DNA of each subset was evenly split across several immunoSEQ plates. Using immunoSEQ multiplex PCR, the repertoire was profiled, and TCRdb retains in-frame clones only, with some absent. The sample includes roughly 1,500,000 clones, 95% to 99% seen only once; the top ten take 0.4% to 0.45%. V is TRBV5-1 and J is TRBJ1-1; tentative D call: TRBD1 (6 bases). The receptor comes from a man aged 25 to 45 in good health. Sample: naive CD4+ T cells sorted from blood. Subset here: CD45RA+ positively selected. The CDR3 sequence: CASSLGPGEGNTEAFF. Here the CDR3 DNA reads TGCGCCAGCAGCTTGGGTCCAGGGGAAGGTAACACTGAAGCTTTCTTT.